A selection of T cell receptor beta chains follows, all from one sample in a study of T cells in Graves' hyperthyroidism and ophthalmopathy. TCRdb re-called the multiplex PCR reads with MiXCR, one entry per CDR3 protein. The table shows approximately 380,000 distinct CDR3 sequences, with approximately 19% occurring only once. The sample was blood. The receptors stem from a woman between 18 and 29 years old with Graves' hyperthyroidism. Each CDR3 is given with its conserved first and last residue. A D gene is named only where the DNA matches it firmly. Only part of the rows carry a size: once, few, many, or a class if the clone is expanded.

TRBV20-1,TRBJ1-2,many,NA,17,TGCAGTGCTAGAGATCAGGCGACAACCCAAGCTAACTATGGCTACACCTTC,CSARDQATTQANYGYTF
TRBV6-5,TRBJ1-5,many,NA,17,TGTGCCAGCAGTTACGCGAAGACGGGACAAAGCAATCAGCCCCAGCATTTT,CASSYAKTGQSNQPQHF
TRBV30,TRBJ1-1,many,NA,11,TGTGCCTGGAGGGTTGTAACTGAAGCTTTCTTT,CAWRVVTEAFF
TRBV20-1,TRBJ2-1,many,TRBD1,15,TGCAGTGCACTGTGGACAGGGGAAATCTACAATGAGCAGTTCTTC,CSALWTGEIYNEQFF
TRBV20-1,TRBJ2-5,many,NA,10,TGCAGTGCCTCTGCTCGGACCCAGTACTTC,CSASARTQYF
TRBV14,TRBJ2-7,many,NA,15,TGTGCCAGCAGCCAGATCAGGGTACCCTCCTACGAGCAGTACTTC,CASSQIRVPSYEQYF
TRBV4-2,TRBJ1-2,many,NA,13,TGTGCCAGCAGCCAGAGGGCTAACTATGGCTACACCTTC,CASSQRANYGYTF
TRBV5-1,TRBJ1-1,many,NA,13,TGCGCCAGCAGCCCCGGTCACGGGAACGAAGCTTTCTTT,CASSPGHGNEAFF
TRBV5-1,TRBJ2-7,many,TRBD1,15,TGCGCCAGCACCCCGGCCGGGACAGCAGCTTACGAGCAGTACTTC,CASTPAGTAAYEQYF
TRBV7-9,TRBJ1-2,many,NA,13,TGTGCCAGCAGCTTTGGTCAACTTGATGGCTACACCTTC,CASSFGQLDGYTF
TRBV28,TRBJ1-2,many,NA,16,TGTGCCAGCAGTCCGGGGGGTTGGGGGGCTAGCTATGGCTACACCTTC,CASSPGGWGASYGYTF
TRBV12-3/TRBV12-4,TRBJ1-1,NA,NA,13,TGTGCCAGCAGTCCGGGGGTTCGTACTGAAGCTTTCTTT,CASSPGVRTEAFF
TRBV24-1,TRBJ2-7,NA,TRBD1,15,TGTGCCACCAGCGAGGGGGCGCGCCCTCCCCACGAGCAGTACTTC,CATSEGARPPHEQYF
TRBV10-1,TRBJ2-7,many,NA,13,TGCGCCAGCAGTGAGAGGGTTTGGGACGAGCAGTACTTC,CASSERVWDEQYF
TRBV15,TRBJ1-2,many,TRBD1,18,TGTGCCACCAGCAGAGATAGGTTGGCAGGGGGAATTGACTATGGCTACACCTTC,CATSRDRLAGGIDYGYTF
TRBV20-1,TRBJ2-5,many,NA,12,TGCAGTGCAGAGAGGGATCTGGAGACCCAGTACTTC,CSAERDLETQYF
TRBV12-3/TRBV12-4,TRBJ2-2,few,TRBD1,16,TGTGCCAGCACCTCTAGACAGGGGGCGAACACCGGGGAGCTGTTTTTT,CASTSRQGANTGELFF